Shown below are 28 T cell receptor beta chains from a single sample sequenced in a study of blood T cells in healthy people across ages. Using a J-beta primer mix together with a sample-barcoded 5' primer, a second PCR was run for 7 to 11 cycles. TCRdb independently ran MiXCR on the 5' RACE reads; one entry per CDR3 protein. In the table there are 1 million or so distinct CDR3 sequences, under 55% of which are singletons. The sequenced material came from blood. These receptors were taken from a woman in her fifties or sixties in good health.

The chain is built from TRBV28 and TRBJ1-2; 9 bases are shared with TRBD1. Per germline, CDR1 MDHEN and CDR2 SYDVKM. J lost 2 bases, V lost 5 bases, and 6 bases had no gene match. The CDR3 spans 15 residues. The chain's CDR3 is CASSSNRGLNYGYTF. CDR3 nucleotide sequence: TGTGCCAGCAGTAGTAACAGGGGGCTCAACTATGGCTACACCTTC.

J is TRBJ1-2 and V is TRBV20-1; maybe TRBD1 (6 bases). Germline-derived CDR1 and CDR2 are DFQATT and SNEGSKA (reference sequence). The CDR3 spans 15 residues. The V gene lost 2 bases and the J gene lost 3 bases, with 16 bases spanning the gap. The CDR3 protein is CSARNRTGGDYGYTF. As DNA, the CDR3 is TGCAGTGCTAGAAACCGGACCGGGGGCGACTATGGCTACACCTTC.

The J gene is TRBJ2-1, the V gene TRBV28; the D is unclear. V lost 5 bases to trimming and J lost 0 bases, with 11 bases between them. CDR1 and CDR2 (germline): MDHEN, SYDVKM. This CDR3 is 15 amino acids long. The CDR3 loop is CASSASRDSYNEQFF. The CDR3 nucleotides are TGTGCCAGCAGTGCCTCGCGAGACTCCTACAATGAGCAGTTCTTC.

The CDR3 loop is CASSQDWAGDSYEQYF. For the CDR3, the DNA is TGCGCCAGCAGCCAAGATTGGGCAGGGGATTCCTACGAGCAGTACTTC. The rearrangement links TRBV4-1 to TRBJ2-7, with a weak D call TRBD1 (6 bases). Trimming left V 0 bases short and J 1 base short, with 13 bases between. This CDR3 region has 16 residues. CDR1 and CDR2 (germline): MGHRA, YSYEKL.

The rearrangement joins TRBV28 to TRBJ2-7; D is possibly TRBD1 (6 bases). The germline CDR1 and CDR2 sequences are MDHEN and SYDVKM. The CDR3 runs to 14 residues. Trimming took 5 bases from V and 3 from J, leaving 14 bases between them. In DNA, the CDR3 is TGTGCCAGCAGTCCATCAGGGGAAGGCTACGAGCAGTACTTC. Translation: CASSPSGEGYEQYF. Combining the CDR3 with reference TRBV28 and TRBJ2-7 gives the whole variable domain DVKVTQSSRYLVKRTGEKVFLECVQDMDHENMFWYRQDPGLGLRLIYFSYDVKMKEKGDIPEGYSVSREKKERFSLILESASTNQTSMYLCASSPSGEGYEQYFGPGTRLTVT.

The V gene is TRBV14, the J gene TRBJ1-6; D ambiguous. Germline V lookup: CDR1 SGHDN, CDR2 FVKESK. V dropped 5 bases and J dropped 0 bases, with 5 bases sitting between them. The CDR3 consists of 14 residues. This chain's CDR3 is CASSWDSYNSPLHF. The DNA of the CDR3 is TGTGCCAGCAGCTGGGACTCCTATAATTCACCCCTCCACTTT.

This chain uses TRBV7-9 with TRBJ2-3, with no clear D. In germline, CDR1 is SEHNR, CDR2 FQNEAQ (reference sequence). There are 17 residues in the CDR3. V was cut by 3 bases and J by 6 bases, with 22 bases left in between. The CDR3 DNA is TGTGCCAGCAGCTTTCATAAGGGTTCGGGTGTGTGGGATACGCAGTATTTT. Translating gives CASSFHKGSGVWDTQYF.

Worth noting for this clonotype: One end of the junction varies from germline; a read error may be responsible. V and J are TRBV7-2 and TRBJ2-7; the match to TRBD1 covers 7 bases. Near its end, the DNA agrees better with TRBJ2-5, so the J call may be wrong. This CDR3 contains 18 residues. Germline V gene lookup returns CDR1 SGHTA and CDR2 FQGNSA. The CDR3 region is CANSFSPGQPIPGETQYF. CDR3 bases: TGTGCCAACAGCTTTTCGCCGGGACAGCCTATCCCAGGGGAGACCCAGTACTTC.

This chain uses TRBV6-5 with TRBJ1-2, with D unclear. Germline V gene data show CDR1 as MNHEY and CDR2 as SVGAGI. This CDR3 comprises 14 residues. Trimming took 7 bases from V and 8 from J, leaving 20 bases between them. CDR3 protein: CASTPGPRSPGYTF. The DNA of the CDR3 is TGTGCCAGCACCCCGGGCCCCAGATCGCCCGGCTACACCTTC.

This clonotype showed up just once. This may stem from a read error, because a much larger clone lies one nucleotide away. This sequence joins TRBV24-1 and TRBJ2-4; TRBD2 is a possible D gene (8 bases). Germline CDR1 reads KGHDR; CDR2 reads SFDVKD. With 5 bases removed from V and 1 base from J, the gap between germline ends came to 14 bases. The CDR3 contains 16 residues. The CDR3 bases are TGTGCCACCAGTGCGGGGGGGACAGAGGCCAAAAACATTCAGTACTTC. Residues: CATSAGGTEAKNIQYF.

The V and J genes are TRBV7-8 and TRBJ1-1; no definite D call. Trimming cost V 0 bases and J 4 bases, with 9 bases left between them. The CDR3 has 14 residues. Germline V gives CDR1 SGHVS, CDR2 FQNEAQ. In DNA form, the CDR3 reads TGTGCCAGCAGCTTAGCGCACGGGAGCACTGAAGCTTTCTTT. Amino acid sequence: CASSLAHGSTEAFF.

This clonotype was picked up one time. This chain links TRBV6-5 with TRBJ1-5; 8 bases are a match to TRBD1. J was trimmed by 6 bases and V by 6 bases; bases with no gene match: 4. The CDR3 has 13 amino acids. CDR1 MNHEY and CDR2 SVGAGI come from the germline V gene. The CDR3 here is CASSQDRVQPQHF. The CDR3 DNA reads as TGTGCCAGCAGCCAGGACAGGGTTCAGCCCCAGCATTTT.

CDR3 amino acids: CASSPTSGSIGEQFF. The CDR3 DNA follows: TGTGCCAGCAGCCCGACTAGCGGGAGCATTGGTGAGCAGTTCTTC. The J gene is TRBJ2-1, the V gene TRBV12-3 or TRBV12-4; TRBD2 aligns across 12 bases. The trim removed 6 bases at V and 9 bases at J, leaving 9 bases unmatched. This CDR3 comprises 15 residues.

The V call is TRBV20-1, the J call TRBJ2-2; 7 bases map to TRBD2. V lost 6 bases, J lost 6 bases, and 10 bases stayed unmatched. The CDR3 covers 14 residues. Per germline, CDR1 DFQATT and CDR2 SNEGSKA (reference sequence). The CDR3 coding sequence is TGCAGTGCAAAAAGGGGAGGGGAAGCCGGGGAGCTGTTTTTT. Translated, it gives CSAKRGGEAGELFF.

V is TRBV6-1 and J is TRBJ2-6, with a possible D match to TRBD1 (6 bases). This CDR3 region has 16 residues. In germline, CDR1 is MNHNS, CDR2 SASEGT. Trimming stripped 1 base from V and 0 bases from J, with 7 bases between. For the CDR3, the DNA is TGTGCCAGCAGTGAAGACAGGGTCTCTGGGGCCAACGTCCTGACTTTC. It codes for CASSEDRVSGANVLTF.

This clonotype was found a few times. The rearrangement uses TRBV12-3 or TRBV12-4 and TRBJ2-7, with D unclear. This CDR3 region has 13 residues. Deletions cut 2 bases from V and 1 base from J, with 6 bases between. CDR3 coding DNA: TGTGCCAGCAGTTTATACAGATCCTACGAGCAGTACTTC. It is translated as CASSLYRSYEQYF.

The chain joins TRBV20-1 to TRBJ2-1; perhaps D is TRBD1 or TRBD2 (5 bases each). The germline V gene has CDR1 DFQATT and CDR2 SNEGSKA (reference sequence). V lost 1 base and J 5 bases, leaving 18 bases between the germline ends. The CDR3 has 16 amino acids. DNA for the CDR3: TGCAGTGCTAGAGTTAGAGGGACCAGAATACACAATGAGCAGTTCTTC. Amino acids: CSARVRGTRIHNEQFF.

In this sample, this clonotype turned up a few times. The genes are TRBV15 and TRBJ2-7; the D call may be TRBD1 or TRBD2 (5 bases each). Germline CDR1 and CDR2: LNHNV and YYDKDF (reference sequence). Trimming shortened V by 4 bases and J by 4 bases, and 11 bases separated the two germline ends. The CDR3 is made up of 13 amino acids. CDR3 in amino acids: CATSNGARYEQYF. The CDR3 DNA sequence: TGTGCCACCAGCAACGGGGCGAGGTACGAGCAGTACTTC.

The chain carries TRBV20-1 and TRBJ2-1; 8 bases agree with TRBD2. Germline V CDR1 and CDR2: DFQATT, SNEGSKA (reference sequence). CDR3 length: 15 residues. The V gene end was trimmed by 6 bases and the J gene end by 6 bases; junction bases not matched to a gene: 13. CDR3 residues: CSAHRGVAGPNEQFF. The CDR3 bases are TGCAGTGCCCATCGAGGAGTAGCGGGGCCCAATGAGCAGTTCTTC.

This clonotype was seen only a few times. The chain has TRBV20-1 and TRBJ2-7; D possibly corresponds to TRBD2 (6 bases). With 5 bases removed from V and 4 bases from J, the gap between germline ends came to 12 bases. CDR1 DFQATT and CDR2 SNEGSKA come from the germline V gene (reference sequence). This CDR3 region has 12 residues. The CDR3 spells CSAEEGRYEQYF. Written as DNA, the CDR3 is TGCAGTGCTGAGGAGGGGAGGTACGAGCAGTACTTC.

With regard to this clonotype: This may stem from a read error, because a much larger clone lies one nucleotide away. J is TRBJ2-7 and V is TRBV3-1; 8 bases map to TRBD2. Judging by the DNA end, TRBJ2-5 fits better; the J call may be wrong. The germline V gene has CDR1 LGHDT and CDR2 YNNKEL (reference sequence). The CDR3 totals 16 residues. CDR3 loop: CASSRQLAGAKETQYF. The CDR3 region has the DNA TGTGCCAGCAGCCGGCAGCTAGCGGGCGCTAAAGAGACCCAGTACTTC.

The table lists this clonotype with a few counts. J is TRBJ2-3 and V is TRBV20-1, with 14 positions matching TRBD2. This CDR3 is built from 17 residues. The germline gives CDR1 DFQATT, CDR2 SNEGSKA (reference sequence). With V trimmed by 0 bases and J by 4 bases, 6 bases remained unmatched. CDR3 residues: CSARDLRLAGGADTQYF. DNA of the CDR3: TGCAGTGCTAGAGATCTGAGACTAGCGGGAGGGGCAGATACGCAGTATTTT.

The J gene is TRBJ2-7, the V gene TRBV15; D call uncertain. Trimming removed 0 bases from V and 3 bases from J, with 9 bases in between. CDR1 LNHNV and CDR2 YYDKDF come from the germline V gene (reference sequence). CDR3 length: 14 residues. CDR3 DNA sequence: TGTGCCACCAGCAGAGATCTTGGGGACTACGAGCAGTACTTC. It codes for CATSRDLGDYEQYF.

The chain links TRBV11-2 to TRBJ2-7; TRBD2 matches at 7 bases. This CDR3 spans 14 amino acids. From germline, CDR1 is SGHAT and CDR2 FQNNGV. Trimming at V came to 5 bases and at J to 2 bases, leaving 6 bases not matched to a gene. The CDR3 DNA is TGTGCCAGCAGCCAAACCAGCGGGGCCTACGAGCAGTACTTC. It yields the protein CASSQTSGAYEQYF.

This clonotype was detected only a few times. The genes are TRBV30 and TRBJ2-5; 7 bases agree with TRBD1. CDR3 size: 13 residues. J was trimmed by 1 base and V by 4 bases; bases with no gene match: 3. Germline loops: CDR1 GTSNPN, CDR2 SVGIG (reference sequence). The CDR3 DNA is TGTGCCTGGACTCGGGACAGCCAAGAGACCCAGTACTTC. Translated: CAWTRDSQETQYF.

CDR3 in DNA: TGTGCCAGCAGCGTAGGGGCAGGCCACCAAGAGACCCAGTACTTC. Its translation: CASSVGAGHQETQYF. This chain connects TRBV9 to TRBJ2-5; D ambiguous. CDR3 length equals 15 residues. Trimming took off 0 bases at V and 0 bases at J, with 9 bases between the two ends. Per the germline V gene, CDR1 is SGDLS and CDR2 is YYNGEE.

The chain joins TRBV18 to TRBJ2-5; tentatively, D is TRBD1 (6 bases). The assigned J gene may be wrong: the sequence end matches TRBJ2-7 better. The CDR3 spans 14 residues. Per the germline V gene, CDR1 is KGHSH and CDR2 is LQKENI. Here the CDR3 DNA reads TGTGCCAGCTCATCCGCGTGGGGGCTAAACGAGCAGTACTTC. Translating it yields CASSSAWGLNEQYF.

V gene TRBV6-5 combines with J gene TRBJ2-1; the D gene is possibly TRBD2 (6 bases). Trimming shortened V by 8 bases and J by 12 bases, and 14 bases separated the two germline ends. The CDR3 is 11 residues long. Per the germline V gene, CDR1 is MNHEY and CDR2 is SVGAGI. CDR3 sequence: CASQAGPSQFF. CDR3 DNA sequence: TGTGCCAGCCAAGCGGGTCCTTCGCAGTTCTTC.